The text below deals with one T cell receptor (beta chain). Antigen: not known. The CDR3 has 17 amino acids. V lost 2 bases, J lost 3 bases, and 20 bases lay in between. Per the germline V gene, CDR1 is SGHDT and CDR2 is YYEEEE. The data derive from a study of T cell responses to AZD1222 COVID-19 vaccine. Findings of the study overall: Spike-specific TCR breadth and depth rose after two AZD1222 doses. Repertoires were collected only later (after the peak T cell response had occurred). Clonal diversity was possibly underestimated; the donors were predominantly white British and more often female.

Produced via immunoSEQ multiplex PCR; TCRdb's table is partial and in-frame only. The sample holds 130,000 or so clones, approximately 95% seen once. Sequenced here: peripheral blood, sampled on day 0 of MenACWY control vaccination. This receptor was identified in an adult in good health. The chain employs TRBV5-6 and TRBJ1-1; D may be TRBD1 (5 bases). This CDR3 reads CASSFTQGALADTEAFF. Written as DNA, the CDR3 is TGTGCCAGCAGCTTTACCCAGGGAGCCTTAGCAGACACTGAAGCTTTCTTT.